This is a list of T cell receptor beta chains from one sample in a study of T cells after yellow fever vaccination. TCRdb passed the 5' RACE reads through MiXCR, listing each CDR3 protein once. The sample includes around 250,000 distinct CDR3 sequences, less than 8.5% of them seen just once. The sample here was CD4+ T cells sorted from PBMCs, taken 15 days after the yellow fever booster vaccination. The receptors stem from a man in his thirties or forties who received the YFV17D yellow fever vaccine. CDR3s include the opening cysteine and the closing phenylalanine or tryptophan. Each record gives: D gene, J gene, V gene, clone size, CDR3 DNA, CDR3 protein. D genes are given only for firm matches. The size field is filled for only some rows; it gives once, few, many or a size class.

TRBD2	TRBJ2-1	TRBV5-1	many	TGCGCCAGCAGCCAGGGACTAGCGGGAGGTCAGGAGCAGTTCTTC	CASSQGLAGGQEQFF
.	TRBJ2-5	TRBV6-1	.	TGTGCCAGCAGCCGACAGGATATGGGAGAGACCCAGTACTTC	CASSRQDMGETQYF
.	TRBJ2-2	TRBV20-1	few	TGCAGTGCTAGTCAAGGGGCCGGGGAGCTGTTTTTT	CSASQGAGELFF
.	TRBJ2-7	TRBV21-1	.	TGTGCCAGCAGCACCATGACTAGCGGGACAGCAGTGGAGCAGTACTTC	CASSTMTSGTAVEQYF
TRBD2	TRBJ2-1	TRBV5-1	.	TGCGCCAGCAGCATGGGACTAGCGAATGAGCAGTTCTTC	CASSMGLANEQFF
TRBD2	TRBJ2-1	TRBV9	many	TGTGCCAGCAGCCCCGGCGCCCTAGCGGGAGGATTAGGTGAGCAGTTCTTC	CASSPGALAGGLGEQFF
TRBD2	TRBJ2-1	TRBV24-1	few	TGTGCCACCAGTGACTCTGTAGCGGGAGGGCCAGGAGAGCAGTTCTTC	CATSDSVAGGPGEQFF
.	TRBJ2-3	TRBV12-3/TRBV12-4	.	TGTGCCAGCAAACGAGGGGGCACAGATACGCAGTATTTT	CASKRGGTDTQYF
TRBD2	TRBJ2-7	TRBV20-1	many	TGCAGTGCTAAAGGACTAGCGGGTGCATCAGAGCAGTACTTC	CSAKGLAGASEQYF
TRBD1	TRBJ2-5	TRBV7-2	many	TGTGCCAGCAGCAACACCGGGACAGAGAAAGGGACCCAGTACTTC	CASSNTGTEKGTQYF
.	TRBJ2-6	TRBV12-3/TRBV12-4	.	TGTGCCAGCAGTACTGATTCGGGTGGGGCCAACGTCCTGACTTTC	CASSTDSGGANVLTF
.	TRBJ2-5	TRBV5-6	many	TGTGCCAGCAGCGGGACGGGTAAGGCCCAGTACTTC	CASSGTGKAQYF
.	TRBJ1-5	TRBV20-1	few	TGCAGTGCTAGAGAGTACCCGGGAAGTGATCAGCCCCAGCATTTT	CSAREYPGSDQPQHF
.	TRBJ1-1	TRBV29-1	.	TGCAGCGCCGGACAGAAGAACACTGAAGCTTTCTTT	CSAGQKNTEAFF
.	TRBJ2-7	TRBV6-5	many	TGTGCCAGCAGAACATCTGCCTCCTACGAGCAGTACTTC	CASRTSASYEQYF